The present TCR beta chain was sequenced within a study of OX40 agonist ivuxolimab in advanced cancers. Repertoires were generated with immunoSEQ multiplex PCR, while TCRdb's copy carries only in-frame clones and drops some. Counted here are some 35,000 clones, over 60% occurring once; the ten biggest clones make up about an eighth. CDR3 length: 14 amino acids. Germline lookup yields CDR1 ENHRY and CDR2 SYGVKD. Losses at the gene ends were 3 bases for V and 2 bases for J; bases not matched to a gene: 3. Specimen: CD4+ or CD8+ T cells sorted from blood, collected in a trial of the OX40 agonist ivuxolimab. The V and J genes are TRBV10-3 and TRBJ1-2; TRBD1 aligns across 7 bases. This TCR was recovered from an adult with an advanced solid tumor such as melanoma, head and neck, liver or kidney cancer. The DNA for the CDR3 is TGTGCCATCAGTGATAGGGGACAGAACTATGGCTACACCTTC. Protein: CAISDRGQNYGYTF.